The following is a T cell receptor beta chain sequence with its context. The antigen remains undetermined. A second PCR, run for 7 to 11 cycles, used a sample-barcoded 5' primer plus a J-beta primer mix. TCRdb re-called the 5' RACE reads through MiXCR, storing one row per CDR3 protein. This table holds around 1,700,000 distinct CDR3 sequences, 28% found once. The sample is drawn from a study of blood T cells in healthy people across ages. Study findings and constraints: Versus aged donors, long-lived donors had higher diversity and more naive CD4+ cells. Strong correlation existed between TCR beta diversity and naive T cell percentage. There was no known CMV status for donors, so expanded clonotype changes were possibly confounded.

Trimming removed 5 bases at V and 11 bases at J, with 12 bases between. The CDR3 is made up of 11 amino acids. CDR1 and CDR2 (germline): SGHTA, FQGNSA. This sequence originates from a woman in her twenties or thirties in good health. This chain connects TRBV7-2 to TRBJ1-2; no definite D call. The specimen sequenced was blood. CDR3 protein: CASSTTAVYTF. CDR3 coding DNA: TGTGCCAGCAGCACGACTGCGGTGTACACCTTC. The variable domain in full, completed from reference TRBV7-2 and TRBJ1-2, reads GAGVSQSPSNKVTEKGKDVELRCDPISGHTALYWYRQSLGQGLEFLIYFQGNSAPDKSGLPSDRFSAERTGGSVSTLTIQRTQQEDSAVYLCASSTTAVYTFGSGTRLTVV.